These T cell receptor beta chains were read from a single sample in a study of CD8 T cells in ankylosing spondylitis. One entry per CDR3 protein, called by TCRdb with MiXCR from the 5' RACE reads. The data show roughly 130,000 distinct CDR3 sequences, with approximately 8.4% seen just once and 7.3% held by the top ten. Sequenced input: synovial fluid, either unsorted or a sorted T cell fraction (not recorded which). These receptors came from a male donor with ankylosing spondylitis. Each CDR3 is given with its conserved first and last residue. The order of the fields is clone size, J gene, V gene, CDR3 protein. The size field is filled for only some rows; it gives once, few, many or a size class.

clone_size: -; j_call: TRBJ1-2; v_call: TRBV27; cdr3_aa: CASSLNWVSPYGYTF
clone_size: many; j_call: TRBJ1-5; v_call: TRBV6-1; cdr3_aa: CASSKQGRDQPQHF
clone_size: few; j_call: TRBJ2-2; v_call: TRBV4-1; cdr3_aa: CASSQAGGRTGELFF
clone_size: many; j_call: TRBJ1-5; v_call: TRBV10-2; cdr3_aa: CASTGTEYQPQHF
clone_size: few; j_call: TRBJ2-3; v_call: TRBV5-6; cdr3_aa: CASSLVAGDSTDTQYF
clone_size: many; j_call: TRBJ2-5; v_call: TRBV12-3/TRBV12-4; cdr3_aa: CASRLARETQYF
clone_size: many; j_call: TRBJ1-2; v_call: TRBV28; cdr3_aa: CASSSPGRGQSYTF
clone_size: many; j_call: TRBJ1-4; v_call: TRBV20-1; cdr3_aa: CSPSRGVTNEKLFF
clone_size: many; j_call: TRBJ1-2; v_call: TRBV25-1; cdr3_aa: CASSAGHYGYTF
clone_size: -; j_call: TRBJ2-5; v_call: TRBV27; cdr3_aa: CASSLRGVGLAPGTQYF
clone_size: -; j_call: TRBJ2-7; v_call: TRBV20-1; cdr3_aa: CSARDIKDSEQYF
clone_size: few; j_call: TRBJ1-2; v_call: TRBV3-1; cdr3_aa: CASSQNDRSYGYTF
clone_size: many; j_call: TRBJ1-3; v_call: TRBV20-1; cdr3_aa: CSARGGNRNSGNTIYF
clone_size: many; j_call: TRBJ2-7; v_call: TRBV20-1; cdr3_aa: CSAFLYGSGSYEQYF
clone_size: -; j_call: TRBJ2-1; v_call: TRBV5-6; cdr3_aa: CASSFGDGYNEQFF
clone_size: -; j_call: TRBJ2-3; v_call: TRBV7-2; cdr3_aa: CASRDQSDTQYF
clone_size: -; j_call: TRBJ1-1; v_call: TRBV9; cdr3_aa: CASSVEPGTEAFF
clone_size: few; j_call: TRBJ2-2; v_call: TRBV12-3/TRBV12-4; cdr3_aa: CASSDRGFGTGELFF
clone_size: -; j_call: TRBJ1-1; v_call: TRBV18; cdr3_aa: CASSPRLGQPREAFF
clone_size: many; j_call: TRBJ2-5; v_call: TRBV9; cdr3_aa: CASSSATNTETQYF
clone_size: few; j_call: TRBJ2-2; v_call: TRBV7-9; cdr3_aa: CASSLEGRELFF
clone_size: few; j_call: TRBJ2-2; v_call: TRBV5-1; cdr3_aa: CASSSRTYRNTGELFF
clone_size: many; j_call: TRBJ2-3; v_call: TRBV9; cdr3_aa: CASSTNPSTDTQYF
clone_size: many; j_call: TRBJ1-6; v_call: TRBV7-2; cdr3_aa: CASSAQAATNSPLHF
clone_size: many; j_call: TRBJ2-7; v_call: TRBV10-3; cdr3_aa: CAISEGYGGQSYEQYF
clone_size: -; j_call: TRBJ2-2; v_call: TRBV3-1; cdr3_aa: CASWDHGLAGVGELFF
clone_size: -; j_call: TRBJ1-1; v_call: TRBV28; cdr3_aa: CASSSPGGVMNTEAFF
clone_size: -; j_call: TRBJ2-5; v_call: TRBV19; cdr3_aa: CASSRDSRFGTQYF
clone_size: -; j_call: TRBJ1-2; v_call: TRBV28; cdr3_aa: CASSLWGTPNYGYTF
clone_size: -; j_call: TRBJ1-1; v_call: TRBV2; cdr3_aa: CASSEEGDGTEAFF
clone_size: few; j_call: TRBJ1-4; v_call: TRBV18; cdr3_aa: CASSPIDRGKLFF
clone_size: -; j_call: TRBJ1-5; v_call: TRBV15; cdr3_aa: CATSRAGRGRDQPQHF
clone_size: few; j_call: TRBJ2-2; v_call: TRBV7-2; cdr3_aa: CASSPTGQITTGELFF
clone_size: many; j_call: TRBJ1-5; v_call: TRBV7-8; cdr3_aa: CASSLAGQGAQPQHF
clone_size: few; j_call: TRBJ1-1; v_call: TRBV28; cdr3_aa: CASSLLRDRQGSTEAFF
clone_size: many; j_call: TRBJ2-1; v_call: TRBV7-3; cdr3_aa: CASSPTSSYNEQFF
clone_size: -; j_call: TRBJ2-5; v_call: TRBV24-1; cdr3_aa: CATSDPPAETQYF
clone_size: few; j_call: TRBJ1-6; v_call: TRBV6-1; cdr3_aa: CASGSSYNSPLHF
clone_size: few; j_call: TRBJ1-1; v_call: TRBV29-1; cdr3_aa: CSASRSSNTEAFF
clone_size: -; j_call: TRBJ1-5; v_call: TRBV7-2; cdr3_aa: CASSLYGLSNQPQHF
clone_size: many; j_call: TRBJ1-2; v_call: TRBV4-3; cdr3_aa: CASSQDSPSTGMGYTF
clone_size: many; j_call: TRBJ2-7; v_call: TRBV6-1; cdr3_aa: CASSRTGINYEQYF
clone_size: many; j_call: TRBJ2-7; v_call: TRBV27; cdr3_aa: CASRPISGTETAEQYF
clone_size: -; j_call: TRBJ2-7; v_call: TRBV29-1; cdr3_aa: CSVGGQGNEQYF
clone_size: few; j_call: TRBJ2-3; v_call: TRBV29-1; cdr3_aa: CSVRALSAGPQYF
clone_size: many; j_call: TRBJ2-7; v_call: TRBV2; cdr3_aa: CASSTGGPGYF
clone_size: many; j_call: TRBJ1-2; v_call: TRBV6-5; cdr3_aa: CASSYSRGPVTGYTF
clone_size: many; j_call: TRBJ1-4; v_call: TRBV4-2; cdr3_aa: CASSQGGASNEKLFF
clone_size: many; j_call: TRBJ2-7; v_call: TRBV7-2; cdr3_aa: CASSLDRVRGEQYF
clone_size: many; j_call: TRBJ1-3; v_call: TRBV20-1; cdr3_aa: CSARDVLRNTIYF
clone_size: many; j_call: TRBJ2-3; v_call: TRBV7-9; cdr3_aa: CASSFSQGADTQYF
clone_size: few; j_call: TRBJ1-1; v_call: TRBV5-1; cdr3_aa: CASSNLPGQGTEAFF
clone_size: many; j_call: TRBJ1-1; v_call: TRBV7-9; cdr3_aa: CASSARFLSTEAFF
clone_size: few; j_call: TRBJ1-1; v_call: TRBV12-5; cdr3_aa: CASAGTPRHTEAFF
clone_size: many; j_call: TRBJ2-6; v_call: TRBV5-1; cdr3_aa: CASSLVGTAYGDNVLTF
clone_size: few; j_call: TRBJ2-1; v_call: TRBV10-3; cdr3_aa: CAISERGVGAGVSNEQFF
clone_size: many; j_call: TRBJ2-3; v_call: TRBV18; cdr3_aa: CASSPPARTTPYASTDTQYF